Shown below are 19 T cell receptor beta chains from a single sample sequenced in a study of blood T cell repertoires in COVID-19. The protocol was immunoSEQ multiplex PCR, while the TCRdb copy is restricted to in-frame clones and leaves out a portion. This table has about 340,000 clones, about 89% appearing once. The sequenced sample consisted of peripheral blood. These TCRs come from a woman in her forties or fifties with COVID-19, enrolled during active disease.

The rearrangement uses TRBV6-5 and TRBJ1-2; D unclear. Trimming pared 4 bases from V and 6 bases from J, leaving 6 bases between. Germline values: CDR1 MNHEY, CDR2 SVGAGI. The CDR3 runs 11 residues. The CDR3 loop is CASSSGNGYTF. Written as DNA, the CDR3 is TGTGCCAGCAGTTCAGGAAATGGCTACACCTTC.

This clone showed up just a few times. The chain joins TRBV18 to TRBJ2-7; D may be TRBD1 (6 bases). The CDR3 loop spans 17 amino acids. Germline V lookup: CDR1 KGHSH, CDR2 LQKENI. With 2 bases removed from V and 5 bases from J, the gap between germline ends came to 22 bases. CDR3 bases: TGTGCCAGCTCACCATTGGGGGCGGCCAGGAGTCCTGACGAGCAGTACTTC. Translated: CASSPLGAARSPDEQYF.

This chain uses TRBV6-5 with TRBJ1-2; D gene ambiguous. This CDR3 spans 13 amino acids. CDR1 MNHEY and CDR2 SVGAGI come from the germline V gene. Trimming left V 0 bases short and J 3 bases short, with 5 bases between. CDR3 residues: CASSYSPYYGYTF. The DNA for the CDR3 is TGTGCCAGCAGTTACTCCCCATACTATGGCTACACCTTC.

The chain uses TRBV5-5 and TRBJ2-7; the D gene is possibly TRBD1 (6 bases). The CDR3 runs 15 residues. V was pared by 4 bases and J by 1 base, with 15 bases between. Germline-derived CDR1 and CDR2 are SGHKS and YYEKEE (reference sequence). The CDR3: CASSTATTGSYEQYF. The CDR3 region has the DNA TGTGCCAGCAGCACAGCCACGACAGGATCCTACGAGCAGTACTTC.

The V gene is TRBV6-5, the J gene TRBJ2-7; 9 nucleotides agree with TRBD1. The V and J ends lost 6 bases and 3 bases, in that order; junction bases with no gene match: 6. Germline V gives CDR1 MNHEY, CDR2 SVGAGI. This CDR3 spans 14 amino acids. The CDR3 DNA sequence: TGTGCCAGCAGACCGGACAGGGGCGGCTACGAGCAGTACTTC. Its translation is CASRPDRGGYEQYF.

The V call is TRBV9, the J call TRBJ1-2, with TRBD1 matching 8 bases. Trimming removed 2 bases from V and 2 bases from J; junction bases left unmatched: 8. Germline CDR1 SGDLS, CDR2 YYNGEE. The CDR3 consists of 16 residues. The CDR3 nucleotides read TGTGCCAGCAGCGTCGGACAGGGCAACTTAAACTATGGCTACACCTTC. This gives the protein CASSVGQGNLNYGYTF.

The V and J genes are TRBV28 and TRBJ2-1, with 7 bases matching TRBD1. The V and J ends lost 3 bases and 5 bases, in that order; junction bases with no gene match: 1. CDR3 length: 13 amino acids. Germline lookup yields CDR1 MDHEN and CDR2 SYDVKM. The CDR3 DNA sequence: TGTGCCAGCAGTTTTACAGGGGACAATGAGCAGTTCTTC. It yields the protein CASSFTGDNEQFF.

J is TRBJ2-1 and V is TRBV5-1; 12 bases are shared with TRBD1. V lost 0 bases to trimming and J lost 8 bases; unmatched junction nucleotides: 6. CDR1 SGHRS and CDR2 YFSETQ come from the germline V gene. The CDR3 runs to 16 residues. CDR3 residues: CASSLGAGQGAYEQFF. Written as DNA, the CDR3 is TGCGCCAGCAGCTTGGGGGCGGGACAGGGGGCCTATGAGCAGTTCTTC.

J is TRBJ2-1 and V is TRBV12-5; 9 positions match TRBD2. The V gene's germline CDR1 is LGHNT and CDR2 FRNRAP. Trimming removed 5 bases from V and 8 bases from J; junction bases left unmatched: 7. The CDR3 covers 14 residues. The CDR3: CASGPRGRGDEQFF. DNA for the CDR3: TGTGCTAGTGGTCCACGCGGGAGGGGCGATGAGCAGTTCTTC.

This sequence joins TRBV27 and TRBJ1-1; D uncertain. This CDR3 spans 13 amino acids. Germline-derived CDR1 and CDR2 are MNHEY and SMNVEV (reference sequence). V was trimmed by 6 bases and J by 5 bases, leaving 13 bases between them. The CDR3 sequence: CASSRWGETEAFF. The CDR3, as DNA: TGTGCCAGCAGCCGGTGGGGAGAGACTGAAGCTTTCTTT.

The genes are TRBV5-4 and TRBJ1-5, with 9 bases matching TRBD1. Germline V CDR1 and CDR2: SGHNT, YYREEE (reference sequence). J lost 5 bases, V lost 4 bases, and 7 bases had no gene match. CDR3 size: 15 residues. The CDR3 reads CASSIQGTGHQPQHF. CDR3 bases: TGTGCCAGCAGCATCCAGGGGACAGGGCATCAGCCCCAGCATTTT.

The gene calls are TRBV3-1 (or the pseudogene TRBV3-2) and TRBJ1-4, with 7 bases fitting TRBD1. Germline CDR1 and CDR2: LGHDT and YNNKEL (reference sequence). This CDR3 is 14 amino acids long. The V gene end was trimmed by 4 bases and the J gene end by 6 bases; junction bases not matched to a gene: 5. DNA of the CDR3: TGTGCCAGCAGCCCCGGGACAGTAGATGAAAAACTGTTTTTT. Its translation: CASSPGTVDEKLFF.

This chain links TRBV6-5 with TRBJ1-2, with D possibly matching TRBD1 (6 bases). V lost 7 bases and J lost 6, with 15 bases in between. Germline CDR1 reads MNHEY; CDR2 reads SVGAGI. The CDR3 has 13 residues. CDR3 loop: CASTRGGHHGYTF. CDR3 DNA sequence: TGTGCCAGCACCCGCGGGGGACATCATGGCTACACCTTC.

The gene calls are TRBV11-2 and TRBJ1-1, with 9 nucleotides matching TRBD1. Germline V gene lookup returns CDR1 SGHAT and CDR2 FQNNGV. The CDR3 runs 14 residues. V dropped 3 bases and J dropped 4; count of bases not matched to a gene: 3. Here the CDR3 reads CASSLETGGTEAFF. CDR3 DNA sequence: TGTGCCAGCAGCTTGGAGACAGGGGGCACTGAAGCTTTCTTT.

The V call is TRBV30, the J call TRBJ2-7; TRBD1 aligns across 8 bases. CDR1 and CDR2 from the germline V gene are GTSNPN and SVGIG (reference sequence). The CDR3 has 15 residues. The V gene end was trimmed by 0 bases and the J gene end by 4 bases; junction bases not matched to a gene: 8. In DNA form, the CDR3 reads TGTGCCTGGAGTGTGTTGGGCAGGGGGCGGTACGAGCAGTACTTC. Protein sequence: CAWSVLGRGRYEQYF. Together with reference TRBV30 and TRBJ2-7, the CDR3 gives the full variable domain: SQTIHQWPATLVQPVGSPLSLECTVEGTSNPNLYWYRQAAGRGLQLLFYSVGIGQISSEVPQNLSASRPQDRQFILSSKKLLLSDSGFYLCAWSVLGRGRYEQYFGPGTRLTVT.

V and J are TRBV15 and TRBJ2-7; perhaps TRBD1 as D (6 bases). This CDR3 comprises 15 residues. V dropped 0 bases and J dropped 6 bases, with 15 bases sitting between them. Per the germline V gene, CDR1 is LNHNV and CDR2 is YYDKDF (reference sequence). This CDR3 is CATSRDLYRAGEQYF. CDR3 bases: TGTGCCACCAGCAGAGATCTTTACAGGGCCGGCGAGCAGTACTTC. The full variable domain, in which reference TRBV15 and TRBJ2-7 provide the parts outside the CDR3, is DAMVIQNPRYQVTQFGKPVTLSCSQTLNHNVMYWYQQKSSQAPKLLFHYYDKDFNNEADTPDNFQSRRPNTSFCFLDIRSPGLGDTAMYLCATSRDLYRAGEQYFGPGTRLTVT.

Comment on this clone: Distinct nucleotide sequences in the sample also encode this CDR3. This sequence joins TRBV9 and TRBJ1-1; the match to TRBD1 covers 8 bases. Trimming cost V 2 bases and J 5 bases; bases outside gene matches: 2. Germline-derived CDR1 and CDR2 are SGDLS and YYNGEE. The CDR3 is made up of 13 amino acids. The CDR3 protein is CASSVTGVTEAFF. The CDR3 bases are TGTGCCAGCAGCGTGACAGGGGTTACTGAAGCTTTCTTT.

The chain joins TRBV30 to TRBJ1-3; no clear D gene. The CDR3 runs 12 residues. The germline V gene has CDR1 GTSNPN and CDR2 SVGIG (reference sequence). The V gene lost 4 bases and the J gene lost 2 bases, with 6 bases spanning the gap. CDR3 nucleotides: TGTGCCTGGACGGGGACTGGAAACACCATATATTTT. Its protein is CAWTGTGNTIYF.

To note about this clone: Other DNA sequences in the same sample also yield this CDR3. This rearrangement joins TRBV5-1 to TRBJ1-5, with D unresolved. In germline, CDR1 is SGHRS, CDR2 YFSETQ. This CDR3 has 13 residues. V gave up 1 base and J gave up 5 bases, with 7 bases separating them. The CDR3 nucleotides are TGCGCCAGCAGCTTGAGTGGAGATCAGCCCCAGCATTTT. Encoded protein: CASSLSGDQPQHF.